Each of the 24 T cell receptor beta chains below was sequenced from the same sample in a study of Ad26.COV2.S vaccination and SARS-CoV-2 variants. Method: immunoSEQ multiplex PCR; TCRdb's copy keeps in-frame clones and lacks some. The sample yields hundreds of thousands of clones, roughly 90% seen once. This sample's treatment: 19 received Ad26.COV2.S at low or high dose, single or two shots; 5 received placebo; per-sample allocation not given. Samples came from day 63 after the first vaccine or placebo injection. The material sequenced was peripheral blood, taken in a trial of Ad26.COV2.S vaccine versus placebo. The receptors stem from a person aged 18-60 years who received the Ad26.COV2.S COVID-19 vaccine or a placebo.

The J gene is TRBJ2-1, the V gene TRBV6-1, with 8 bases lining up with TRBD2. Germline trimming cut 1 base from V and 12 bases from J; bases unmatched to any gene: 14. This CDR3 is built from 16 residues. Germline V gives CDR1 MNHNS, CDR2 SASEGT. The DNA for the CDR3 is TGTGCCAGCAGTGAAGGTCCAGGACTAGCCTCTCTGGGGCAGTTCTTC. Its translation is CASSEGPGLASLGQFF.

This clone was detected only a few times. The V gene is TRBV27, the J gene TRBJ1-6, with D possibly matching TRBD1 (5 bases). CDR1 is MNHEY and CDR2 is SMNVEV in the germline V gene (reference sequence). This CDR3 contains 17 residues. Trimming pared 7 bases from V and 5 bases from J, leaving 21 bases between. CDR3 sequence: CASTARGGRRNNSPLHF. The DNA for the CDR3 is TGTGCCAGCACCGCCCGTGGGGGGAGAAGGAATAATTCACCCCTCCACTTT.

The chain links TRBV6-6 to TRBJ2-7, with a tentative D call TRBD2 (7 bases). From germline, CDR1 is MNHNY and CDR2 SVGAGI (reference sequence). The CDR3 runs to 16 residues. The germline V and J ends were trimmed by 4 bases and 3 bases, with 19 bases remaining between them. CDR3 DNA sequence: TGTGCCAGCAGTTCAGCGGGATGGGACAAATACTACGAGCAGTACTTC. This encodes CASSSAGWDKYYEQYF.

The V and J genes are TRBV5-6 and TRBJ2-3; 8 bases agree with TRBD2. Germline V gene data show CDR1 as SGHDT and CDR2 as YYEEEE. V dropped 4 bases and J dropped 5; count of bases not matched to a gene: 6. This CDR3 is built from 14 residues. The CDR3 sequence: CASSPGLAGDTQYF. In DNA, the CDR3 is TGTGCCAGCAGCCCAGGACTAGCAGGAGATACGCAGTATTTT.

The J gene is TRBJ1-6, the V gene TRBV5-1; no clear D gene. CDR1 SGHRS and CDR2 YFSETQ come from the germline V gene. The V end was cut by 0 bases, the J end by 8 bases, with 12 bases between. The CDR3 has 15 residues. The CDR3 coding sequence is TGCGCCAGCAGCTTGGCCAGTGGCAATTATTCACCCCTCCACTTT. It specifies CASSLASGNYSPLHF.

The gene calls are TRBV18 and TRBJ1-3; a possible D gene is TRBD1 (6 bases). V was clipped by 3 bases and J by 1 base, with 13 bases between them. Germline values: CDR1 KGHSH, CDR2 LQKENI. CDR3 size: 16 residues. Here the CDR3 reads CASSPTGTLSGNTIYF. The CDR3 DNA reads TGTGCCAGCTCACCGACAGGTACCCTTTCTGGAAACACCATATATTTT. Full variable domain (outside the CDR3, taken from reference TRBV18 and TRBJ1-3): NAGVMQNPRHLVRRRGQEARLRCSPMKGHSHVYWYRQLPEEGLKFMVYLQKENIIDESGMPKERFSAEFPKEGPSILRIQQVVRGDSAAYFCASSPTGTLSGNTIYFGEGSWLTVV.

The chain recombines TRBV28 with TRBJ2-2; 7 bases map to TRBD1. After removal of 2 bases from V and 6 bases from J, the junction contained 9 bases not matched to a gene. Germline V gene sequence: CDR1 MDHEN, CDR2 SYDVKM. The CDR3 consists of 16 residues. As DNA, the CDR3 is TGTGCCAGCAGTTTACCACAGGGGTTGATGGCCGGGGAGCTGTTTTTT. Translating it yields CASSLPQGLMAGELFF. Complete variable domain (other parts from reference TRBV28 and TRBJ2-2): DVKVTQSSRYLVKRTGEKVFLECVQDMDHENMFWYRQDPGLGLRLIYFSYDVKMKEKGDIPEGYSVSREKKERFSLILESASTNQTSMYLCASSLPQGLMAGELFFGEGSRLTVL.

The genes are TRBV6-1 and TRBJ2-5; TRBD2 might be the D (5 bases). Between the trimmed V and J ends, which lost 2 bases and 5 bases, there was a span of 9 bases. CDR1 is MNHNS, CDR2 SASEGT, per germline. The length of the CDR3 is 13 residues. The CDR3 DNA is TGTGCCAGCAGTGAATTCTGGGAGGAGACCCAGTACTTC. Amino acids: CASSEFWEETQYF.

This clone was counted between two and nine times. This same CDR3 is encoded by further DNA sequences in the sample. The V and J genes are TRBV19 and TRBJ1-2; D may be TRBD1 (5 bases). The CDR3 runs 13 residues. The V end was cut by 7 bases, the J end by 2 bases, with 11 bases between. Germline lookup yields CDR1 LNHDA and CDR2 SQIVND (reference sequence). The CDR3 bases are TGTGCCAGTAACCCCGGGACCAACTATGGCTACACCTTC. Its translation is CASNPGTNYGYTF.

This chain joins TRBV4-3 and TRBJ2-3; TRBD2 matches 9 bases. Germline CDR1 is LGHNA and CDR2 is YSLEER. This CDR3 spans 15 amino acids. V lost 3 bases and J lost 3; bases outside the gene matches: 4. The CDR3 sequence: CASSHQAGGTDTQYF. The CDR3 bases are TGCGCCAGCAGCCATCAAGCGGGAGGTACAGATACGCAGTATTTT.

This chain uses TRBV3-1 (or the pseudogene TRBV3-2) with TRBJ1-2; D call uncertain. The CDR3 has 14 residues. CDR1 is LGHDT, CDR2 YNNKEL, per germline (reference sequence). With 1 base removed from V and 4 bases from J, the gap between germline ends came to 10 bases. The CDR3 DNA is TGTGCCAGCAGCCAAGGCAGCAACCTCTATGGCTACACCTTC. Translating gives CASSQGSNLYGYTF.

This rearrangement joins TRBV7-3 to TRBJ2-2; TRBD1 is a possible D gene (5 bases). CDR1 and CDR2 from the germline V gene are SGHTA and FQGTGA. This CDR3 has 14 amino acids. Trimming took 5 bases from V and 1 from J, leaving 8 bases between them. Here the CDR3 DNA reads TGTGCCAGCAGCCAACAGGAGAACACCGGGGAGCTGTTTTTT. This sequence encodes CASSQQENTGELFF.

The gene calls are TRBV3-1 (or the pseudogene TRBV3-2) and TRBJ1-5; TRBD1 is a possible D gene (5 bases). V was trimmed by 0 bases and J by 6 bases, leaving 12 bases between them. The CDR3 loop spans 15 amino acids. Per germline, CDR1 LGHDT and CDR2 YNNKEL (reference sequence). The CDR3: CASSQDGGFAQPQHF. The CDR3 nucleotides read TGTGCCAGCAGCCAAGATGGGGGATTTGCTCAGCCCCAGCATTTT.

V and J are TRBV19 and TRBJ2-7, with D unclear. The CDR3 sequence is 16 residues long. Germline V lookup: CDR1 LNHDA, CDR2 SQIVND (reference sequence). Trimming took 7 bases from V and 0 from J, leaving 19 bases between them. The CDR3 bases are TGTGCCAGTACCGCCCATGACGGTTTCGGCTCCTACGAGCAGTACTTC. It encodes CASTAHDGFGSYEQYF.

The chain employs TRBV30 and TRBJ2-1; 10 positions agree with TRBD2. After removal of 2 bases from V and 10 bases from J, the junction contained 2 bases not matched to a gene. CDR3 length: 12 amino acids. Germline V CDR1 and CDR2: GTSNPN, SVGIG (reference sequence). The CDR3 sequence: CAWSTGLAEQFF. DNA for the CDR3: TGTGCCTGGAGTACGGGACTAGCGGAGCAGTTCTTC.

The chain employs TRBV6-2 or TRBV6-3 and TRBJ2-7; D unclear. The CDR3 sequence is 16 residues long. Germline values: CDR1 MNHEY, CDR2 SVGEGT. Between the trimmed V and J ends, which lost 6 bases and 5 bases, there was a span of 23 bases. CDR3 sequence (DNA): TGTGCCAGCAGCCCTATACCCCCTAGGGTTACCCACGAGCAGTACTTC. Residues: CASSPIPPRVTHEQYF.

The chain carries TRBV5-1 and TRBJ2-4, with TRBD1 identical over 10 bases. Germline V gives CDR1 SGHRS, CDR2 YFSETQ. V shed 3 bases and J 8 bases; nucleotides not matched to a gene: 5. The CDR3 totals 14 residues. The CDR3 here is CASSYGQGGDIQYF. The CDR3 DNA reads as TGCGCCAGCAGCTACGGACAGGGGGGAGACATTCAGTACTTC.

The chain has TRBV27 and TRBJ2-2; 8 bases agree with TRBD1. J gave up 1 base and V 5 bases, and 9 bases lay outside the gene matches. Looked up from germline, CDR1 is MNHEY and CDR2 is SMNVEV (reference sequence). CDR3 size: 17 residues. The CDR3, as DNA: TGTGCCAGCAGTACCCTCCGGACAGGGAGGAACACCGGGGAGCTGTTTTTT. Residues: CASSTLRTGRNTGELFF.

The V call is TRBV28, the J call TRBJ2-7; 8 bases are a match to TRBD1. This CDR3 comprises 15 residues. V lost 2 bases to trimming and J lost 6 bases; unmatched junction nucleotides: 9. Germline V gives CDR1 MDHEN, CDR2 SYDVKM. As DNA, the CDR3 is TGTGCCAGCAGTTTACAGGGACAGGCCTCGCTCGAGCAGTACTTC. This gives the protein CASSLQGQASLEQYF.

The V and J genes are TRBV7-6 and TRBJ2-5; D unresolved. V gave up 1 base and J gave up 5 bases, with 17 bases separating them. Germline V gene sequence: CDR1 SGHVS, CDR2 FNYEAQ. CDR3 length equals 16 residues. The CDR3 nucleotides read TGTGCCAGCAGCTTAGAATATGTGGGCGCTGGGGAGACCCAGTACTTC. It is translated as CASSLEYVGAGETQYF.

This rearrangement joins TRBV10-3 to TRBJ2-7; the D gene is possibly TRBD1 (6 bases). Trimming left V 7 bases short and J 0 bases short, with 10 bases between. CDR3 length: 13 amino acids. Germline CDR1 ENHRY, CDR2 SYGVKD. Here the CDR3 reads CAITGTNSYEQYF. As DNA, the CDR3 is TGTGCCATCACAGGGACAAACTCCTACGAGCAGTACTTC.

CDR3 DNA: TGTGCCAGTGAGACAGGTCAGATCACAGATACGCAGTATTTT. Its protein product is CASETGQITDTQYF. The V and J genes are TRBV28 and TRBJ2-3; the D gene is possibly TRBD1 (6 bases). The V and J ends lost 9 bases and 2 bases respectively, with 15 bases between them. Per the germline V gene, CDR1 is MDHEN and CDR2 is SYDVKM. The CDR3 spans 14 residues.

V gene TRBV28 combines with J gene TRBJ2-5; D may be TRBD2 (5 bases). V was shortened by 6 bases and J by 5 bases, with 16 bases between the two germline ends. CDR1 is MDHEN, CDR2 SYDVKM, per germline. CDR3 length equals 14 residues. The CDR3 region has the DNA TGTGCCAGCAGCCCCATTGGAGGATGGGAGACCCAGTACTTC. Residues: CASSPIGGWETQYF.

This chain connects TRBV18 to TRBJ1-3; no definite D call. The germline gives CDR1 KGHSH, CDR2 LQKENI. The V end lost 2 bases, the J end lost 7 bases, and 12 bases lay between the germline ends. This CDR3 comprises 14 residues. DNA for the CDR3: TGTGCCAGCTCACCATCGGGGTTAAGCAACACCATATATTTT. Translated: CASSPSGLSNTIYF.